The subject of this entry is one TCR beta chain. Everyone who took part was roughly 18 to 89 years old, and they came from about two dozen US areas. Clinical history reported by participants formed the basis on which cohorts were assigned. The source of the sample is a study of blood T cell repertoires in COVID-19. For the study at large: Acute and convalescent COVID-19 specimens originated in the United States, Italy and Spain. Sources were T cells, B-cell-depleted T cells, or PBMCs; the material itself was cDNA or gDNA.

Measured with immunoSEQ multiplex PCR; TCRdb has only the in-frame clones, and not every one. The data show 280,000 or so clones, approximately 85% seen once. Input material: PBMCs or T cells enriched from blood (not recorded which). The TCR originated in a man aged 25-45 years who had recovered from COVID-19.

The CDR3 reads CASSQRGGNTGELFF. Here the CDR3 DNA reads TGTGCCAGCAGCCAGAGGGGGGGCAACACCGGGGAGCTGTTTTTT. The gene calls are TRBV3-1 (or the pseudogene TRBV3-2) and TRBJ2-2; D is possibly TRBD2 (7 bases). The germline V gene has CDR1 LGHDT and CDR2 YNNKEL (reference sequence). V lost 3 bases to trimming and J lost 2 bases, with 10 bases between them. The CDR3 runs 15 residues.